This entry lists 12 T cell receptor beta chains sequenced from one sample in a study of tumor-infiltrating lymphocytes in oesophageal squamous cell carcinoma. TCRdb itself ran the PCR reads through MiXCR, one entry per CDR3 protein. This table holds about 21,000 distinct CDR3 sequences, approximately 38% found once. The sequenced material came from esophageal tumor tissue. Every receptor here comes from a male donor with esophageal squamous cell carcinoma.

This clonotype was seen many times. In nucleotides, the CDR3 is TGTGCCAGCAGCCGGAGGGAGGCGAACACTGAAGCTTTCTTT. This sequence encodes CASSRREANTEAFF. This chain uses TRBV12-3 or TRBV12-4 with TRBJ1-1; unclear D gene. V was cut by 6 bases and J by 1 base, with 12 bases left in between. There are 14 residues in the CDR3.

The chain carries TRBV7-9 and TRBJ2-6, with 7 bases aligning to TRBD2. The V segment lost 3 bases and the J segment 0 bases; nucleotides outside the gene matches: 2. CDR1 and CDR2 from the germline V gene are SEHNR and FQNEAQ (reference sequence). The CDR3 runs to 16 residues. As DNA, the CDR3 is TGTGCCAGCAGCTTCGGGGGGAGCTCTGGGGCCAACGTCCTGACTTTC. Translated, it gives CASSFGGSSGANVLTF.

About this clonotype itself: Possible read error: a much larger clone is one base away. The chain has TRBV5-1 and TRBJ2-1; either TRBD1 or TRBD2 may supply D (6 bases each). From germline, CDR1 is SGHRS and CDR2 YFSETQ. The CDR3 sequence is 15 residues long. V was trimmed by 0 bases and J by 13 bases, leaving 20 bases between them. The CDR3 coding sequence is TGCGCCAGCAGCTTGGACGGGGGCTGGGGAAACATTCAGTTCTTC. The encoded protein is CASSLDGGWGNIQFF. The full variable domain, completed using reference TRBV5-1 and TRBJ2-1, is KAGVTQTPRYLIKTRGQQVTLSCSPISGHRSVSWYQQTPGQGLQFLFEYFSETQRNKGNFPGRFSGRQFSNSRSEMNVSTLELGDSALYLCASSLDGGWGNIQFFGPGTRLTVL.

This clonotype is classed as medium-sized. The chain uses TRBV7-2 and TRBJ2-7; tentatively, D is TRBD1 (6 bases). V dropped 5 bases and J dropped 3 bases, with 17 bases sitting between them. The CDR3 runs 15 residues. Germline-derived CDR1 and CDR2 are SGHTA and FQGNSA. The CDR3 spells CASSPALGTNYEQYF. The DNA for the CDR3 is TGTGCCAGCAGCCCAGCCTTGGGGACAAACTACGAGCAGTACTTC.

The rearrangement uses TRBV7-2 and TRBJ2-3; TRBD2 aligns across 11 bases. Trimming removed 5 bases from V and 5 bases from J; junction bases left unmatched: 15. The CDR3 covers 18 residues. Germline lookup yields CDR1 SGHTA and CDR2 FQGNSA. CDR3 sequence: CASSKQGSGLAVGDTQYF. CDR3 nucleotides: TGTGCCAGCAGCAAGCAGGGGTCGGGACTAGCGGTCGGAGATACGCAGTATTTT.

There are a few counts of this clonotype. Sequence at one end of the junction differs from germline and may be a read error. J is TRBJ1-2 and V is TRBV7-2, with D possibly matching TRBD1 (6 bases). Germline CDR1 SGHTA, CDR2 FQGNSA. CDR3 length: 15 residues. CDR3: CASSLDGGANYGYTF. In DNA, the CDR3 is TGTGCCAGCAGCTTAGACGGGGGGGCTAATTATGGCTACACCTTC.

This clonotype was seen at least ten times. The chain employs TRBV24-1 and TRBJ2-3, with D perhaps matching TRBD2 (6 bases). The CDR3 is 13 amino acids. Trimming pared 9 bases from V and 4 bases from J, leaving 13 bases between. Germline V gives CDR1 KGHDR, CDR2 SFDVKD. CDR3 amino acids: CATAEGGADTQYF. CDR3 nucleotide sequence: TGTGCCACCGCAGAGGGAGGTGCAGATACGCAGTATTTT.

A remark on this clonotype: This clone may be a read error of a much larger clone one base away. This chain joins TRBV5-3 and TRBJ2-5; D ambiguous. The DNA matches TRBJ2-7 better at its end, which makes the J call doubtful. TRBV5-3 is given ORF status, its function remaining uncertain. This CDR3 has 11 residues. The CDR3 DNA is TGTGCCAGCAGCCCAGACACCGAGCAGTACTTC. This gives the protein CASSPDTEQYF.

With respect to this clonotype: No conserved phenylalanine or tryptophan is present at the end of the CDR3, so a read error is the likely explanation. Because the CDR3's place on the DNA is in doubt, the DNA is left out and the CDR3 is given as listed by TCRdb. The CDR3 region is CASSFDRLSYEQYFGA. This rearrangement joins TRBV7-2 to TRBJ2-6; the D segment call TRBD1 is taken from the table without a DNA check. The CDR3 region is 16 residues in length, termini included. Germline V gives CDR1 SGHTA, CDR2 FQGNSA.

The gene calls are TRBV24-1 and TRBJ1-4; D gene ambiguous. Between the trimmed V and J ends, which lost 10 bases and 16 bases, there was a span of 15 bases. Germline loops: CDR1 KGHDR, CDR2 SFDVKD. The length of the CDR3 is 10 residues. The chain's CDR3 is CATSPETQFF. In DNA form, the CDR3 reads TGTGCCACGAGCCCAGAGACCCAGTTTTTT.

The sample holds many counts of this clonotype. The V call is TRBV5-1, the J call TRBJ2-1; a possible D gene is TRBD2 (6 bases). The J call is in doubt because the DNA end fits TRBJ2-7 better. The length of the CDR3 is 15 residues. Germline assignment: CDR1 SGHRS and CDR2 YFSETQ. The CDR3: CASSLNPGEVGEQYF. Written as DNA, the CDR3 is TGCGCCAGCAGCTTGAATCCCGGGGAGGTCGGGGAGCAGTACTTC.

The CDR3 loop is CASSYSRIGGGGRGQETQYF. The CDR3 DNA reads TGTGCCAGCAGTTACTCGAGAATAGGCGGCGGCGGGAGGGGTCAAGAGACCCAGTACTTC. The chain links TRBV6-6 to TRBJ2-5, with TRBD2 identical over 9 bases. The germline gives CDR1 MNHNY, CDR2 SVGAGI (reference sequence). V was clipped by 0 bases and J by 2 bases; unmatched bases: 16. This CDR3 is built from 20 residues.